Listed below are T cell receptor beta chains from one sample, sequenced in a study of T-cell memory formation after mild COVID-19. TCRdb re-called the 5' RACE reads with MiXCR, one entry per CDR3 protein. The table includes roughly 450,000 distinct CDR3 sequences, about 18% detected once. Sequencing was carried out using PBMCs or a T cell subset sorted from them (not recorded which). The receptors derive from an adult woman who had mild COVID-19 (a few samples of this study predate the infection). Cell type and time point are not known. Each CDR3 is given with its conserved first and last residue. D genes are given only for firm matches. Not every row has a clone size; where given, it reads once, few, many or a size class.

J: TRBJ2-5; V: TRBV7-9; length: 13; D: NA; size: NA; DNA: TGTGCCAGCAGCCGGGCATATCAAGAGACCCAGTACTTC; CDR3: CASSRAYQETQYF
J: TRBJ2-5; V: TRBV12-3/TRBV12-4; length: 15; D: NA; size: NA; DNA: TGTGCCAGCAGTCTCCGAGAGGTCAGACGAGAGACCCAGTACTTC; CDR3: CASSLREVRRETQYF
J: TRBJ2-3; V: TRBV11-3; length: 14; D: NA; size: NA; DNA: TGTGCCAGCAGCCCGAGTAGGTCGAGAGATACGCAGTATTTT; CDR3: CASSPSRSRDTQYF
J: TRBJ2-5; V: TRBV24-1; length: 13; D: NA; size: NA; DNA: TGTGCCACCAGTGACCAGGCGCAAGAGACCCAGTACTTC; CDR3: CATSDQAQETQYF
J: TRBJ2-1; V: TRBV20-1; length: 18; D: NA; size: many; DNA: TGCAGTGCTAGAGATGATCCGGGGCCCTCTAGCTCCTACAATGAGCAGTTCTTC; CDR3: CSARDDPGPSSSYNEQFF
J: TRBJ2-7; V: TRBV5-5; length: 14; D: TRBD2; size: few; DNA: TGTGCCAGCAGGAGACTAGCGGGTCCCTACGAGCAGTACTTC; CDR3: CASRRLAGPYEQYF
J: TRBJ2-7; V: TRBV10-3; length: 12; D: NA; size: few; DNA: TGTGCCATCAGTGACCAAAGCCTGGAGCAGTACTTC; CDR3: CAISDQSLEQYF
J: TRBJ1-2; V: TRBV18; length: 15; D: NA; size: NA; DNA: TGTGCCAGCTCACCACAGGGGTCGGGAGGCTATGGCTACACCTTC; CDR3: CASSPQGSGGYGYTF
J: TRBJ2-7; V: TRBV6-5; length: 13; D: NA; size: NA; DNA: TGTGCCAGCAGTTACGACTCGACCTACGAGCAGTACTTC; CDR3: CASSYDSTYEQYF
J: TRBJ1-3; V: TRBV12-3/TRBV12-4; length: 17; D: NA; size: NA; DNA: TGTGCCAGCAGCTCCCGGACGGGGCCCCTCTCTGGAAACACCATATATTTT; CDR3: CASSSRTGPLSGNTIYF
J: TRBJ2-4; V: TRBV12-3/TRBV12-4; length: 15; D: NA; size: few; DNA: TGTGCCAGCACCAGGGGCCTCTCTCCCCCAAACATTCAGTACTTC; CDR3: CASTRGLSPPNIQYF
J: TRBJ2-2; V: TRBV7-8; length: 16; D: NA; size: many; DNA: TGTGCCAGCAGCGCCGCGGGACTTTTGAACACCGGGGAGCTGTTTTTT; CDR3: CASSAAGLLNTGELFF
J: TRBJ1-6; V: TRBV7-3; length: 16; D: NA; size: few; DNA: TGTGCCAGCAGCGAGGGGGGAATTTTAGGCAATTCACCCCTCCACTTT; CDR3: CASSEGGILGNSPLHF
J: TRBJ2-5; V: TRBV9; length: 16; D: TRBD2; size: few; DNA: TGTGCCAGCAGCCACGGGGGGAGGGGAAGAGGAGAGACCCAGTACTTC; CDR3: CASSHGGRGRGETQYF
J: TRBJ2-2; V: TRBV5-5; length: 16; D: TRBD1; size: many; DNA: TGTGCCAGCAGCTGGACAGGGGCCATGAACACCGGGGAGCTGTTTTTT; CDR3: CASSWTGAMNTGELFF
J: TRBJ2-1; V: TRBV4-2; length: 14; D: NA; size: NA; DNA: TGTGCCAGCAGCCCCGCCGGGGGATCCAGTGAGCAGTTCTTC; CDR3: CASSPAGGSSEQFF
J: TRBJ1-5; V: TRBV19; length: 15; D: TRBD1; size: few; DNA: TGTGCCAGTAGTGTCGACAGGGGAGATAATCAGCCCCAGCATTTT; CDR3: CASSVDRGDNQPQHF
J: TRBJ2-3; V: TRBV20-1; length: 14; D: TRBD2; size: NA; DNA: TGCAGTTCCCCGGGAGTAGCGGGAAGAGATACGCAGTATTTT; CDR3: CSSPGVAGRDTQYF
J: TRBJ1-1; V: TRBV4-1; length: 16; D: TRBD1; size: few; DNA: TGCGCCAGCAGCCCCCTAATCGGACAGGCGGGGAATGAAGCTTTCTTT; CDR3: CASSPLIGQAGNEAFF
J: TRBJ2-1; V: TRBV11-2; length: 13; D: NA; size: few; DNA: TGTGCCAGCAGCTCGCGACACCACAATGAGCAGTTCTTC; CDR3: CASSSRHHNEQFF
J: TRBJ2-7; V: TRBV5-5; length: 15; D: NA; size: NA; DNA: TGTGCCAGCAGCTTGGAAGGGAAATACTCCTACGAGCAGTACTTC; CDR3: CASSLEGKYSYEQYF
J: TRBJ2-7; V: TRBV7-2; length: 14; D: NA; size: NA; DNA: TGTGCCAGCAGCTATTCCGGACAGTACTACGAGCAGTACTTC; CDR3: CASSYSGQYYEQYF
J: TRBJ1-1; V: TRBV7-6; length: 13; D: NA; size: few; DNA: TGTGCCAGCAGCTTGGGGAAATACACTGAAGCTTTCTTT; CDR3: CASSLGKYTEAFF
J: TRBJ2-1; V: TRBV29-1; length: 15; D: TRBD2; size: NA; DNA: TGCAGCGTTGAACGAGAACTAGCGGGAGCGCCTGAGCAGTTCTTC; CDR3: CSVERELAGAPEQFF
J: TRBJ2-3; V: TRBV20-1; length: 12; D: NA; size: few; DNA: TGCAGTGCTAGACAGGGCACAGATACGCAGTATTTT; CDR3: CSARQGTDTQYF
J: TRBJ1-3; V: TRBV6-5; length: 16; D: NA; size: few; DNA: TGTGCCAGCAGCTCAGGACATACTGCCTCTGGAAACACCATATATTTT; CDR3: CASSSGHTASGNTIYF
J: TRBJ2-7; V: TRBV5-5; length: 14; D: TRBD1; size: NA; DNA: TGTGCCAGCAGTCGCGGGACAGGGACCTACGAGCAGTACTTC; CDR3: CASSRGTGTYEQYF
J: TRBJ2-7; V: TRBV6-5; length: 15; D: NA; size: few; DNA: TGTGCCAGCAGTTACTCGAGGGGGGTGAGCTACGAGCAGTACTTC; CDR3: CASSYSRGVSYEQYF
J: TRBJ2-1; V: TRBV7-3; length: 15; D: TRBD2; size: few; DNA: TGTGCCAGCAGCTCCGCTAGCGGGAGTAGGAATGAGCAGTTCTTC; CDR3: CASSSASGSRNEQFF
J: TRBJ2-1; V: TRBV7-2; length: 17; D: TRBD2; size: NA; DNA: TGTGCCAGCAGCTTAGGTGGAGGGACTAGCGGGAGGGATGAGCAGTTCTTC; CDR3: CASSLGGGTSGRDEQFF
J: TRBJ2-7; V: TRBV4-2; length: 15; D: TRBD2; size: few; DNA: TGTGCCAGCAGCCTACGCCTAGCGGCCTCCTACGAGCAGTACTTC; CDR3: CASSLRLAASYEQYF
J: TRBJ2-1; V: TRBV20-1; length: 17; D: TRBD2; size: NA; DNA: TGCAGTGCTAGACTCCGCGGACTAGCGGGAGGAATGAATGAGCAGTTCTTC; CDR3: CSARLRGLAGGMNEQFF
J: TRBJ2-3; V: TRBV12-3/TRBV12-4; length: 14; D: NA; size: NA; DNA: TGTGCCAGCAGACGGACCCATAGCACAGATACGCAGTATTTT; CDR3: CASRRTHSTDTQYF
J: TRBJ1-1; V: TRBV29-1; length: 13; D: TRBD1; size: few; DNA: TGCAGCGGACGGACAGGGAGGACGACTGAAGCTTTCTTT; CDR3: CSGRTGRTTEAFF